Below are 25 T cell receptor beta chains sequenced from a single sample in a study of shared clonotypes between healthy human individuals. Sequencing used immunoSEQ multiplex PCR; TCRdb keeps in-frame clones, though not all of them. The data hold 900,000 to 1,200,000 clones, with around 78% observed a single time. The sequenced sample was memory CD4+ T cells from PBMCs. Indicated subset: CD45RA-negative fraction. These receptors were taken from a man aged 18-30 years in good health. Some clones in this sample may be carry-over from other donors' samples.

The table lists this clone with a few counts. The V gene is TRBV28, the J gene TRBJ1-4; no clear D gene. The germline V gene encodes CDR1 MDHEN and CDR2 SYDVKM. V was cut by 5 bases and J by 0 bases, with 7 bases left in between. The CDR3 is 14 amino acids. This CDR3 is CASSGGSTNEKLFF. The CDR3 DNA is TGTGCCAGCAGTGGAGGGTCAACTAATGAAAAACTGTTTTTT. Supplemented by reference TRBV28 and TRBJ1-4, the full variable domain reads DVKVTQSSRYLVKRTGEKVFLECVQDMDHENMFWYRQDPGLGLRLIYFSYDVKMKEKGDIPEGYSVSREKKERFSLILESASTNQTSMYLCASSGGSTNEKLFFGSGTQLSVL.

Remarks on this clone: A far larger clone is only one base removed, so a read error is likely. The same CDR3 arises from other DNA sequences in this sample as well. This rearrangement joins TRBV29-1 to TRBJ1-1; D is perhaps TRBD1 (5 bases). Looked up from germline, CDR1 is SQVTM and CDR2 is ANQGSEA. The CDR3 spans 14 residues. The CDR3 DNA follows: TGCAGCGTTGCCTCCGGGGCGTCGAACACTGAGGCTTTCTTT. Its translation is CSVASGASNTEAFF.

V and J are TRBV5-1 and TRBJ1-4; 10 bases agree with TRBD1. The J segment lost 8 bases and the V segment lost 4 bases, leaving 8 bases of the junction unmatched. The CDR3 totals 15 residues. The V gene's germline CDR1 is SGHRS and CDR2 YFSETQ. The CDR3 here is CASSQTGTGEEKLFF. The CDR3 region has the DNA TGCGCCAGCAGCCAGACCGGGACAGGGGAGGAAAAACTGTTTTTT.

This clone was observed a few times. The rearrangement uses TRBV7-2 and TRBJ2-3; D gene unclear. V was clipped by 5 bases and J by 5 bases, with 11 bases between them. CDR1 and CDR2 from the germline V gene are SGHTA and FQGNSA. The CDR3 totals 13 residues. The CDR3 nucleotides read TGTGCCAGCAGCACGGAGCCGGAAGATACGCAGTATTTT. This codes for CASSTEPEDTQYF.

The gene calls are TRBV10-3 and TRBJ1-3; maybe TRBD1 (6 bases). Germline loops: CDR1 ENHRY, CDR2 SYGVKD. The V gene lost 0 bases and the J gene lost 0 bases, with 6 bases spanning the gap. CDR3 length: 15 residues. The CDR3, as DNA: TGTGCCATCAGTGAGTCAGGGGGCTCTGGAAACACCATATATTTT. As protein: CAISESGGSGNTIYF.

The chain uses TRBV7-3 and TRBJ2-3; TRBD2 matches at 7 bases. Looked up from germline, CDR1 is SGHTA and CDR2 is FQGTGA. The CDR3 consists of 15 residues. With 5 bases clipped from V and 6 bases from J, the junction kept 11 bases outside the gene matches. In nucleotides, the CDR3 is TGTGCCAGCAGCGCCCAGGCGGGAGTTGTGGATACGCAGTATTTT. This translates into CASSAQAGVVDTQYF.

The chain couples TRBV7-6 to TRBJ2-7; D may be TRBD1 (6 bases). This CDR3 comprises 18 residues. CDR1 is SGHVS and CDR2 is FNYEAQ in the germline V gene. V was pared by 5 bases and J by 0 bases, with 23 bases between. CDR3: CASSPESSRQASSYEQYF. The CDR3 nucleotides are TGTGCCAGCAGCCCCGAATCCTCCAGACAGGCAAGCTCCTACGAGCAGTACTTC.

This clone was recorded once. The V and J genes are TRBV5-4 and TRBJ1-2; D unresolved. The CDR3 runs to 13 residues. Trimming stripped 4 bases from V and 0 bases from J, with 7 bases between. Germline lookup yields CDR1 SGHNT and CDR2 YYREEE (reference sequence). CDR3 bases: TGTGCCAGCAGCATTTCGTCTAACTATGGCTACACCTTC. Residues: CASSISSNYGYTF. Drawing the rest from reference TRBV5-4 and TRBJ1-2, the complete variable domain is ETGVTQSPTHLIKTRGQQVTLRCSSQSGHNTVSWYQQALGQGPQFIFQYYREEENGRGNFPPRFSGLQFPNYSSELNVNALELDDSALYLCASSISSNYGYTFGSGTRLTVV.

This clone was recorded a few times. The chain joins TRBV18 to TRBJ1-1, with 8 bases fitting TRBD1. This CDR3 region has 16 residues. V was clipped by 2 bases and J by 0 bases; unmatched bases: 5. From germline, CDR1 is KGHSH and CDR2 LQKENI. CDR3 loop: CASSPGTGYMNTEAFF. CDR3 DNA: TGTGCCAGCTCACCAGGGACAGGATACATGAACACTGAAGCTTTCTTT.

This clone was counted between two and nine times. A read error is possible here, since a much larger clone lies one base away. Other DNA sequences in this sample translate to the same CDR3. The chain uses TRBV7-3 and TRBJ2-3; D remains ambiguous. This CDR3 is 12 amino acids long. Germline V gene sequence: CDR1 SGHTA, CDR2 FQGTGA. V lost 4 bases and J lost 1, with 3 bases in between. The chain's CDR3 is CASSSGTDTQYF. DNA of the CDR3: TGTGCCAGCAGCTCCGGCACAGATACGCAGTATTTT.

This clone was counted only a few times. The CDR3 region is CASSPLGDQRTNYGYTF. The CDR3 DNA reads as TGTGCCAGCAGTCCCCTGGGGGACCAGCGTACTAACTATGGCTACACCTTC. The chain is built from TRBV9 and TRBJ1-2; TRBD1 might be the D (5 bases). Germline V gene lookup returns CDR1 SGDLS and CDR2 YYNGEE. Trimming left V 5 bases short and J 0 bases short, with 20 bases between. The CDR3 sequence is 17 residues long. Together with reference TRBV9 and TRBJ1-2, the CDR3 gives the full variable domain: DSGVTQTPKHLITATGQRVTLRCSPRSGDLSVYWYQQSLDQGLQFLIQYYNGEERAKGNILERFSAQQFPDLHSELNLSSLELGDSALYFCASSPLGDQRTNYGYTFGSGTRLTVV.

The CDR3 DNA follows: TGTGCCAGCAGTCCTACAGGGGTGGCCGGAGAGACCCAGTACTTC. This sequence encodes CASSPTGVAGETQYF. The chain combines TRBV6-4 with TRBJ2-5; 7 nucleotides line up with TRBD1. The CDR3 consists of 15 residues. V lost 5 bases to trimming and J lost 4 bases; unmatched junction nucleotides: 10. CDR1 and CDR2 from the germline V gene are MRHNA and SNTAGT.

V is TRBV6-1 and J is TRBJ2-3, with D perhaps TRBD1 (7 bases). Trimming took 10 bases from V and 6 from J, leaving 23 bases between them. This CDR3 spans 15 amino acids. The germline CDR1 and CDR2 sequences are MNHNS and SASEGT. The CDR3 sequence is CATMVMAGGSDTQYF. DNA for the CDR3: TGTGCCACAATGGTGATGGCAGGGGGGTCTGATACGCAGTATTTT.

This sequence joins TRBV7-2 and TRBJ1-1, with D unclear. Germline V lookup: CDR1 SGHTA, CDR2 FQGNSA. The CDR3 runs 15 residues. V was cut by 0 bases and J by 1 base, with 9 bases left in between. Here the CDR3 reads CASSLARTGNTEAFF. CDR3 bases: TGTGCCAGCAGCTTAGCCAGGACGGGGAACACTGAAGCTTTCTTT.

The V gene is TRBV4-1, the J gene TRBJ2-7; 7 bases agree with TRBD1. Germline V gives CDR1 MGHRA, CDR2 YSYEKL. V lost 1 base, J lost 0 bases, and 12 bases stayed unmatched. CDR3 size: 18 residues. CDR3 sequence: CASSQGFLDRSASYEQYF. As DNA, the CDR3 is TGCGCCAGCAGCCAAGGATTCTTGGACAGGTCTGCCTCCTACGAGCAGTACTTC.

The chain joins TRBV5-1 to TRBJ1-4; 7 bases are a match to TRBD1. The CDR3 has 14 residues. Germline CDR1 and CDR2: SGHRS and YFSETQ. The V gene end was trimmed by 4 bases and the J gene end by 7 bases; junction bases not matched to a gene: 7. The CDR3 sequence is CASSRTGIIEKLFF. The CDR3 DNA reads as TGCGCCAGCAGCCGGACAGGAATAATTGAAAAACTGTTTTTT.

The chain couples TRBV18 to TRBJ1-4; D remains ambiguous. CDR1 is KGHSH, CDR2 LQKENI, per germline. Between the trimmed V and J ends, which lost 1 base and 4 bases, there was a span of 1 base. The CDR3 is 12 residues long. DNA of the CDR3: TGTGCCAGCTCACCACGTAATGAAAAACTGTTTTTT. Translated, it gives CASSPRNEKLFF.

The rearrangement uses TRBV5-1 and TRBJ2-1; 8 bases agree with TRBD2. This CDR3 contains 15 residues. V shed 4 bases and J 7 bases; nucleotides not matched to a gene: 10. Germline V lookup: CDR1 SGHRS, CDR2 YFSETQ. CDR3 residues: CASSAWTSQVNEQFF. In DNA, the CDR3 is TGCGCCAGCAGCGCCTGGACTAGCCAGGTAAATGAGCAGTTCTTC.

Remarks on this clone: Germline is not matched at one junction end, which may reflect a read error. This chain links TRBV5-1 with TRBJ1-1, with a weak D call TRBD1 (6 bases). CDR1 and CDR2 (germline): SGHRS, YFSETQ. The CDR3 extends over 18 amino acids. The CDR3 reads CASSLPEGGRTSNTAAFF. CDR3 DNA: TGCGCCAGCAGCTTGCCGGAGGGGGGCAGGACTTCGAACACTGCAGCTTTCTTT.

About this clone itself: In the same sample, other DNA sequences code for this CDR3. The chain links TRBV7-6 to TRBJ2-3; 9 bases are a match to TRBD2. The junction had 8 bases not matched to a gene; V was cut back by 5 bases and J by 2 bases. Germline values: CDR1 SGHVS, CDR2 FNYEAQ. The CDR3 totals 16 residues. The CDR3 nucleotides are TGTGCCAGCAGCCCGCGGGGGGGGGAATTCACAGATACGCAGTATTTT. Protein product: CASSPRGGEFTDTQYF.

The V call is TRBV4-1, the J call TRBJ2-7; D is undetermined. CDR1 and CDR2 (germline): MGHRA, YSYEKL. V was clipped by 2 bases and J by 3 bases, with 8 bases between them. The CDR3 runs to 13 residues. CDR3: CASSQPPDYEQYF. CDR3 in DNA: TGCGCCAGCAGCCAACCGCCGGACTACGAGCAGTACTTC.

The V and J genes are TRBV28 and TRBJ2-2; no clear D gene. Trimming removed 3 bases from V and 6 bases from J, with 8 bases in between. Germline values: CDR1 MDHEN, CDR2 SYDVKM. This CDR3 comprises 13 residues. The DNA for the CDR3 is TGTGCCAGCAGTTTGTCAACCCCCGGGGAGCTGTTTTTT. It codes for CASSLSTPGELFF.

This sequence joins TRBV4-3 and TRBJ2-1, with TRBD2 identical over 11 bases. The CDR3 is 16 amino acids. The V gene end was trimmed by 3 bases and the J gene end by 6 bases; junction bases not matched to a gene: 7. Germline V CDR1 and CDR2: LGHNA, YSLEER. The CDR3 is CASSHIAGGSGNEQFF. The CDR3 nucleotides are TGCGCCAGCAGCCACATAGCGGGAGGGTCGGGCAATGAGCAGTTCTTC.

This sequence joins TRBV6-5 and TRBJ2-7, with D unclear. The CDR3 runs 11 residues. The V and J ends lost 2 bases and 5 bases respectively, with 4 bases between them. Germline CDR1 reads MNHEY; CDR2 reads SVGAGI. CDR3 coding DNA: TGTGCCAGCAGTTACCTACACGAGCAGTACTTC. Translation: CASSYLHEQYF.

J is TRBJ2-1 and V is TRBV14, with D unclear. V lost 4 bases to trimming and J lost 6 bases, with 13 bases between them. CDR1 and CDR2 (germline): SGHDN, FVKESK. This CDR3 has 14 residues. CDR3 sequence: CASSPLRVTNEQFF. CDR3 nucleotide sequence: TGTGCCAGCAGCCCTCTTAGGGTAACCAATGAGCAGTTCTTC.